This T cell receptor beta chain was profiled in a study of identifying expanded T cells in peripheral blood. Produced via immunoSEQ multiplex PCR; TCRdb's table is partial and in-frame only. The table has around 100,000 clones, over 80% seen once. The CDR3 covers 15 residues. The germline gives CDR1 LNHDA, CDR2 SQIVND (reference sequence). With 5 bases clipped from V and 1 base from J, the junction kept 4 bases outside the gene matches. Sequencing used blood. The V gene is TRBV19, the J gene TRBJ2-3, with 9 bases that match TRBD2. This sequence originates from a person aged 18 to 70 in good health. The CDR3 DNA reads as TGTGCCAGTAGTCTAAGGACTAGCGGCACAGATACGCAGTATTTT. Its translation: CASSLRTSGTDTQYF. Full variable domain (outside the CDR3, taken from reference TRBV19 and TRBJ2-3): DGGITQSPKYLFRKEGQNVTLSCEQNLNHDAMYWYRQDPGQGLRLIYYSQIVNDFQKGDIAEGYSVSREKKESFPLTVTSAQKNPTAFYLCASSLRTSGTDTQYFGPGTRLTVL.